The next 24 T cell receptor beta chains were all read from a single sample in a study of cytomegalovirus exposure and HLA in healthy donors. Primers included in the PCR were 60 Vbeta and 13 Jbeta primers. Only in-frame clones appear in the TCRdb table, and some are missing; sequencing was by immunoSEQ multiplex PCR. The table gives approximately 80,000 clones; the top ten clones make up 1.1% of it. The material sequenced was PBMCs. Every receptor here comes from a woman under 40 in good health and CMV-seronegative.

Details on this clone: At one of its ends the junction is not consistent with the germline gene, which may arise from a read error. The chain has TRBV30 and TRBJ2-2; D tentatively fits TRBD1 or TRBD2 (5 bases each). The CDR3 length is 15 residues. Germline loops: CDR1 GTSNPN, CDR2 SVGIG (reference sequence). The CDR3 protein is CAGSVGGHGTGELFF. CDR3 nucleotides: TGTGCCGGGAGTGTAGGTGGACACGGGACCGGGGAGCTGTTTTTT.

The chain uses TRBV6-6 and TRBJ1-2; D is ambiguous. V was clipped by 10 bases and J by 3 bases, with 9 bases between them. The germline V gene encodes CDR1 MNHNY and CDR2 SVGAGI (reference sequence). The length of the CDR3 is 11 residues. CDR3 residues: CATGLDYGYTF. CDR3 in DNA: TGTGCCACCGGACTCGACTATGGCTACACCTTC.

The CDR3 here is CASSLGSGGANEQFF. CDR3 nucleotide sequence: TGTGCCAGCAGCTTAGGTAGCGGGGGGGCAAATGAGCAGTTCTTC. This chain connects TRBV7-2 to TRBJ2-1; 11 bases align to TRBD2. V dropped 1 base and J dropped 7; count of bases not matched to a gene: 3. The germline gives CDR1 SGHTA, CDR2 FQGNSA. The CDR3 totals 15 residues.

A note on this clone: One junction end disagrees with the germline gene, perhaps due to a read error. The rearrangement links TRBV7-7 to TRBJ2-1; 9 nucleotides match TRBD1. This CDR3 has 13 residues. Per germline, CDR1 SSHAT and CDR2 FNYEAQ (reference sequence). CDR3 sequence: CASSTDRGDEQFF. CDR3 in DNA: TGTGCTAGCAGCACGGACAGGGGCGATGAGCAGTTCTTC.

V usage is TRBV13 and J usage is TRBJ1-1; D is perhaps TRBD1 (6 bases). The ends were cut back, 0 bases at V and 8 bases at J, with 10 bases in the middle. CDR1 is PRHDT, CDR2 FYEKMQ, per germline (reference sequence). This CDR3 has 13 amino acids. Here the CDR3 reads CASSLGGGREAFF. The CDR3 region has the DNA TGTGCCAGCAGCTTAGGCGGGGGGCGGGAAGCTTTCTTT.

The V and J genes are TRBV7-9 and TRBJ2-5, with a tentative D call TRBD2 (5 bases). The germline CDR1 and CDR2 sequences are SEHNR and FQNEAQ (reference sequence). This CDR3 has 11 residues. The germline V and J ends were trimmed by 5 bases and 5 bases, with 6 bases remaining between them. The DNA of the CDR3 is TGTGCCAGCAGCACGGGGGAGACCCAGTACTTC. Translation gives CASSTGETQYF.

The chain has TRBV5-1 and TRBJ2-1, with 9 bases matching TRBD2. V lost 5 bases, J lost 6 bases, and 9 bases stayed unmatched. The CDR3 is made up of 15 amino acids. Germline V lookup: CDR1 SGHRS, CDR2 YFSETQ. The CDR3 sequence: CASSLGASGINEQFF. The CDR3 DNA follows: TGCGCCAGCAGTCTCGGGGCTAGCGGGATCAATGAGCAGTTCTTC. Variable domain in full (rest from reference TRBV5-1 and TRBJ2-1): KAGVTQTPRYLIKTRGQQVTLSCSPISGHRSVSWYQQTPGQGLQFLFEYFSETQRNKGNFPGRFSGRQFSNSRSEMNVSTLELGDSALYLCASSLGASGINEQFFGPGTRLTVL.

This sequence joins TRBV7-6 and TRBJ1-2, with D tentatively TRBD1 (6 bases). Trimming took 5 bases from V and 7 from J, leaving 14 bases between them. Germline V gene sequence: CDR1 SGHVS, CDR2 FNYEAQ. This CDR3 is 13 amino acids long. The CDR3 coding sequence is TGTGCCAGCAGCCAGGGACACGGTAGTGGCTACACCTTC. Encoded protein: CASSQGHGSGYTF.

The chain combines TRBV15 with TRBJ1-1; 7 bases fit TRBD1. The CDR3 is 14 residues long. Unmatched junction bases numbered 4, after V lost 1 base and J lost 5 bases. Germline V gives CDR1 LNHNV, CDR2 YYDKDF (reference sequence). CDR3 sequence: CATSRVTGRTEAFF. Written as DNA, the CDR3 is TGTGCCACCAGCAGAGTGACAGGGAGGACTGAAGCTTTCTTT.

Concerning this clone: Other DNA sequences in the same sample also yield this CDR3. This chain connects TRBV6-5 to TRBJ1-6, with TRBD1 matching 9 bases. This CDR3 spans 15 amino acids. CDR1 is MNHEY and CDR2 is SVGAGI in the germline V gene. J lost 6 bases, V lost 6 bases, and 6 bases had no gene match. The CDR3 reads CASRGETGGNSPLHF. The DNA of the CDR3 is TGTGCCAGCAGGGGGGAGACAGGGGGTAATTCACCCCTCCACTTT.

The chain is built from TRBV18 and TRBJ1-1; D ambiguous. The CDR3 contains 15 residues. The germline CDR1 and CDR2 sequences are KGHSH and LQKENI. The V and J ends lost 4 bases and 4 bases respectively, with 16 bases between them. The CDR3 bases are TGTGCCAGCTCACAACTAGAAAGGGTGGGCACTGAAGCTTTCTTT. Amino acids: CASSQLERVGTEAFF.

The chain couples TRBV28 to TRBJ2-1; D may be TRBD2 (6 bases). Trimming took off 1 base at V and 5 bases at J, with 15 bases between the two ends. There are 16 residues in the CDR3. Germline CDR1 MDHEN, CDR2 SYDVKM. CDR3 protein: CASSLSYLARHNEQFF. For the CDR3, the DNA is TGTGCCAGCAGTTTATCGTACCTAGCGAGGCACAATGAGCAGTTCTTC. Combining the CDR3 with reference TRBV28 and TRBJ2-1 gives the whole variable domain DVKVTQSSRYLVKRTGEKVFLECVQDMDHENMFWYRQDPGLGLRLIYFSYDVKMKEKGDIPEGYSVSREKKERFSLILESASTNQTSMYLCASSLSYLARHNEQFFGPGTRLTVL.

This chain's CDR3 is CASSAQTGVMNTEAFF. DNA for the CDR3: TGCGCCAGCAGCGCTCAGACAGGGGTGATGAACACTGAAGCTTTCTTT. The V gene is TRBV5-1, the J gene TRBJ1-1; 8 nucleotides match TRBD1. V trimming: 4 bases; J trimming: 0 bases; junction bases outside the gene matches: 8. The CDR3 length is 16 residues. Germline CDR1 reads SGHRS; CDR2 reads YFSETQ. The complete variable domain, with remaining parts taken from reference TRBV5-1 and TRBJ1-1, reads KAGVTQTPRYLIKTRGQQVTLSCSPISGHRSVSWYQQTPGQGLQFLFEYFSETQRNKGNFPGRFSGRQFSNSRSEMNVSTLELGDSALYLCASSAQTGVMNTEAFFGQGTRLTVV.

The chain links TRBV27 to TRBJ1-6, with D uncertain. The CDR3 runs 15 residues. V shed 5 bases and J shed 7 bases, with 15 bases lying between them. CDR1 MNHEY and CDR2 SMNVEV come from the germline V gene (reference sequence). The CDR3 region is CASSAYGTGNSPLHF. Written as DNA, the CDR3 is TGTGCCAGCAGTGCCTACGGTACGGGGAATTCACCCCTCCACTTT.

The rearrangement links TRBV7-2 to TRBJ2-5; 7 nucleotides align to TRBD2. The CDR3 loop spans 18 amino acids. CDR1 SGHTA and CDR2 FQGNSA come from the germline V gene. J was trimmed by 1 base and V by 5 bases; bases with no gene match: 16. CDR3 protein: CASSPGIVPGGSQETQYF. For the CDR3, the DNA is TGTGCCAGCAGCCCAGGGATAGTGCCGGGGGGAAGCCAAGAGACCCAGTACTTC.

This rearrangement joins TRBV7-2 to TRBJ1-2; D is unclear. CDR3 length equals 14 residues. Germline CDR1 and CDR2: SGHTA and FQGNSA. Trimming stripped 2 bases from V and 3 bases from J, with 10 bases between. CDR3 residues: CASSLSRDYYGYTF. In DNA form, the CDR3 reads TGTGCCAGCAGCTTATCGAGAGACTACTATGGCTACACCTTC.

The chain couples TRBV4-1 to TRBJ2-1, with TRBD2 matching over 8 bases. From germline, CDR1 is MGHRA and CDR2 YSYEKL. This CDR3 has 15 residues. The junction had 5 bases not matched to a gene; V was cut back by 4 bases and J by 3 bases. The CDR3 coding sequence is TGCGCCAGCAGCCTGGGTAGCGGGGACTACAATGAGCAGTTCTTC. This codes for CASSLGSGDYNEQFF.

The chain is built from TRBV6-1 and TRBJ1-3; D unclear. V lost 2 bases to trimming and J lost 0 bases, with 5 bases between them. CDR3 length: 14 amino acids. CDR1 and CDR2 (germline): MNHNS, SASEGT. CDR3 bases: TGTGCCAGCAGTGAATCGCGCTCTGGAAACACCATATATTTT. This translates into CASSESRSGNTIYF.

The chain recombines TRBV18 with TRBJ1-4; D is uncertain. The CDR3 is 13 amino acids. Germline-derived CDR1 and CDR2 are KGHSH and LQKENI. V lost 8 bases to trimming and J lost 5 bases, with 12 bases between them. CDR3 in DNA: TGTGCCAGCACCCCCTCGCAGAATGAAAAACTGTTTTTT. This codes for CASTPSQNEKLFF.

CDR3 coding DNA: TGTGCCAGCAGCTTAGTGGACAGGGGTGATCAGCCCCAGCATTTT. Amino acid sequence: CASSLVDRGDQPQHF. The chain joins TRBV7-2 to TRBJ1-5; 9 bases line up with TRBD1. Germline V gene data show CDR1 as SGHTA and CDR2 as FQGNSA. V lost 1 base to trimming and J lost 5 bases; unmatched junction nucleotides: 3. There are 15 residues in the CDR3.

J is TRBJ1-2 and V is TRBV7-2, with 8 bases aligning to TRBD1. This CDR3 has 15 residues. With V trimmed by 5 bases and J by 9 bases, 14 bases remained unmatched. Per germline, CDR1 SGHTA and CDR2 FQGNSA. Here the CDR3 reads CASSVLDRAYTSYTF. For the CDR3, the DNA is TGTGCCAGCAGCGTTTTGGACAGGGCCTATACTAGCTACACCTTC.

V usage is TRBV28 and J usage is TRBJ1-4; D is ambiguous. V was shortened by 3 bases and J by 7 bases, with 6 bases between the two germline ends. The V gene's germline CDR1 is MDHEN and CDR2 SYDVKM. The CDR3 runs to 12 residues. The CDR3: CASSLLAEKLFF. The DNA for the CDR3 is TGTGCCAGCAGTTTGTTAGCTGAAAAACTGTTTTTT.

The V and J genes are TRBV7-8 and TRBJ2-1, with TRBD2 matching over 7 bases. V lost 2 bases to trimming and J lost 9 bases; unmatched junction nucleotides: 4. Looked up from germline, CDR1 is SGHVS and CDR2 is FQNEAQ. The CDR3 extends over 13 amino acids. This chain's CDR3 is CASSLRTSGEQFF. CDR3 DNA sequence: TGTGCCAGCAGCTTAAGGACTAGTGGTGAGCAGTTCTTC.

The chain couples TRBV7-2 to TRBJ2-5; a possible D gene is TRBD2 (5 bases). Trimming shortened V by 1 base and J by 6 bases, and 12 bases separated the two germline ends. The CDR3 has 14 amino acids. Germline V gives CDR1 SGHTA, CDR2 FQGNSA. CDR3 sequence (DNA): TGTGCCAGCAGCTTAGTGGAGGTGGGGAAGACCCAGTACTTC. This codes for CASSLVEVGKTQYF. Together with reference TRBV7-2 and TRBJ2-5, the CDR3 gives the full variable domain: GAGVSQSPSNKVTEKGKDVELRCDPISGHTALYWYRQSLGQGLEFLIYFQGNSAPDKSGLPSDRFSAERTGGSVSTLTIQRTQQEDSAVYLCASSLVEVGKTQYFGPGTRLLVL.